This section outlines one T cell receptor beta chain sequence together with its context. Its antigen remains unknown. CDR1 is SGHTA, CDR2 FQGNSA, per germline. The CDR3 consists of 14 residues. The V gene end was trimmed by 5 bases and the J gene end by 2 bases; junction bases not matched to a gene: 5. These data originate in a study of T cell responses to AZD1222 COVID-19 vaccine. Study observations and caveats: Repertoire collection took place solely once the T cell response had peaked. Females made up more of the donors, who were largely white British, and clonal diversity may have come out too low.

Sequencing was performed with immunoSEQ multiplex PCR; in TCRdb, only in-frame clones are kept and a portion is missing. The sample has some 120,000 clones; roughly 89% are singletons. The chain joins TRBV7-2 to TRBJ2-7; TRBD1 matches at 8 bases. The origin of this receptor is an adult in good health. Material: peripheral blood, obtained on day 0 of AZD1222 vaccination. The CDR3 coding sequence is TGTGCCAGCAGCGCGACAGGGGCGGCCTACGAGCAGTACTTC. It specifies CASSATGAAYEQYF.